This T cell receptor (beta chain) was captured in a study of blood T cell repertoires in COVID-19. The wider study: T cells, B-cell-depleted T cells, or PBMCs provided the cDNA or gDNA that served as material.

Remarks on this clone: The sample carries other DNA sequences with the same CDR3.

CDR3 length equals 13 residues. The V end lost 5 bases, the J end lost 1 base, and 9 bases lay between the germline ends. Data came from immunoSEQ multiplex PCR; TCRdb stores just in-frame clones and leaves some out. Of a few hundred thousand clones in the sample, roughly 90% were seen once. The specimen sequenced was peripheral blood. This clonotype was sampled from a man younger than 35 with COVID-19, enrolled during active disease. The chain combines TRBV12-3 or TRBV12-4 with TRBJ2-7, with D hard to call. CDR3 loop: CASSHSGSYEQYF. Written as DNA, the CDR3 is TGTGCCAGCAGTCATTCGGGTTCCTACGAGCAGTACTTC.